Detailed here is one T cell receptor beta chain. The sample is drawn from a study of blood T cell repertoires in COVID-19. In the study overall: The analysed material was cDNA or gDNA that came from T cells, B-cell-depleted T cells, or PBMCs.

Original handling: Nucleated cell number was recorded as an estimate derived from reference gene primer amplification. The data were produced by immunoSEQ multiplex PCR, yet TCRdb's version contains in-frame clones alone and is incomplete. The V and J calls and the clone size are those of that table, but D and trimming were determined from the DNA. The sample has about 260,000 clones, 86% seen once. This TCR came from a man younger than 40 with active or convalescent COVID-19. The sequencing input was peripheral blood.

This CDR3 reads CASRAGYDQPQHF. CDR3 sequence (DNA): TGTGCCAGCAGGGCAGGGTACGATCAGCCCCAGCATTTT. The chain has TRBV2 and TRBJ1-5; D might be TRBD1 (5 bases). CDR3 length: 13 residues. V gave up 6 bases and J gave up 5 bases, with 11 bases separating them. Germline V gene data show CDR1 as SNHLY and CDR2 as FYNNEI.